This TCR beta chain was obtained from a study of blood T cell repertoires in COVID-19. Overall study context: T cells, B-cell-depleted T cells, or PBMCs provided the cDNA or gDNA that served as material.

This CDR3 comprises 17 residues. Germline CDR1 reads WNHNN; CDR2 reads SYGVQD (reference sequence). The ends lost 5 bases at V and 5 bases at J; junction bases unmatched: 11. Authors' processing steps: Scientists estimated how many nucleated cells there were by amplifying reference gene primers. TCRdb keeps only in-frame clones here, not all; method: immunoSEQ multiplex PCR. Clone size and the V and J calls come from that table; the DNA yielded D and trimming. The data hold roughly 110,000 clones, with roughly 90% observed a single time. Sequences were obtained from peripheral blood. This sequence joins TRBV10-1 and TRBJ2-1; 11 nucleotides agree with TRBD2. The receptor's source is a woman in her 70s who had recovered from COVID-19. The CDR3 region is CASSSLFSGRVDNEQFF. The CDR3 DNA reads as TGCGCCAGCAGTTCCCTATTTAGCGGGAGGGTCGACAATGAGCAGTTCTTC.